This entry is about one T cell receptor beta chain. The RNA, about 0.45 to 1 ug, was put through reverse transcription using random hexamers. The CDR3 of TCR beta was amplified by immunoSEQ multiplex PCR across 54 Vbeta and 13 Jbeta. TCRdb fed the immunoSEQ multiplex PCR reads into MiXCR, producing one record per CDR3 protein. The data contain hundreds of thousands of distinct CDR3 sequences, over 90% of them seen just once; the ten biggest clones take up 0.15% to 0.2%. CDR3 length equals 18 residues. V trimming: 5 bases; J trimming: 6 bases; junction bases outside the gene matches: 14. In germline, CDR1 is MNHNS, CDR2 SASEGT. The sample originates from a study of CD8 T cells in Susac syndrome. Background on the study: Within the sequenced Susac syndrome patient group, more than 5 exhibited active disease and eight were in remission.

TCR beta from blood CD8+ and CD4+ T cells was sequenced. Sequencing used CD4+ T cells from PBMCs. The chain couples TRBV6-1 to TRBJ2-5; 14 nucleotides align to TRBD2. The TCR sequence derives from a human donor with Susac syndrome. The DNA for the CDR3 is TGTGCCAGCAGTCGTCCCGGGACTAGCGGGGGACGCTACCAGACCCAGTACTTC. It encodes CASSRPGTSGGRYQTQYF.